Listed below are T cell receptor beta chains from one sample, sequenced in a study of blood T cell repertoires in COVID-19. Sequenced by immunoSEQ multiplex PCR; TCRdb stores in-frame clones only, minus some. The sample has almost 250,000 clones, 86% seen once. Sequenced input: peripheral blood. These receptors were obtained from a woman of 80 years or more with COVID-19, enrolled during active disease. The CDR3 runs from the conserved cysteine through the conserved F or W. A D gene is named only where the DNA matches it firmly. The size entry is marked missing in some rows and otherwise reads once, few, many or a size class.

CASSPRTGGHGYTF,TGTGCCAGCAGCCCGCGGACAGGGGGCCATGGCTACACCTTC,TRBJ1-2,14,TRBD1,NA,TRBV7-2
CASSPPDSHYTF,TGTGCCAGCTCACCTCCGGACAGCCACTACACCTTC,TRBJ1-2,12,NA,NA,TRBV18
CASSSYPLQLTYRGYTF,TGTGCCAGCAGCTCCTATCCTCTACAGTTAACATATAGGGGCTACACCTTC,TRBJ1-2,17,NA,NA,TRBV7-9
CAWSPGETQYF,TGTGCCTGGAGTCCCGGGGAGACCCAGTACTTC,TRBJ2-5,11,NA,NA,TRBV30
CASRRDISYNEQFF,TGTGCCAGCAGACGGGACATAAGCTACAATGAGCAGTTCTTC,TRBJ2-1,14,NA,NA,TRBV2
CASSPDREAFF,TGTGCCAGCTCACCTGACAGGGAAGCTTTCTTT,TRBJ1-1,11,NA,NA,TRBV18
CASSSVFGTENTEAFF,TGTGCCAGCAGCTCTGTTTTTGGGACAGAGAACACTGAAGCTTTCTTT,TRBJ1-1,16,TRBD1,NA,TRBV5-8
CASRGTGGGTEAFF,TGTGCCAGTCGTGGGACAGGGGGCGGCACTGAAGCTTTCTTT,TRBJ1-1,14,TRBD1,NA,TRBV6-5
CASRQGAGNTIYF,TGTGCCAGCAGACAGGGGGCTGGAAACACCATATATTTT,TRBJ1-3,13,TRBD1,NA,TRBV6-5
CASSQGPGRGDTQYF,TGTGCCAGCAGCCAAGGACCAGGGCGTGGGGATACGCAGTATTTT,TRBJ2-3,15,NA,NA,TRBV7-2
CASSQERSAERGRNEQFF,TGCGCCAGCAGCCAAGAGAGGAGCGCGGAGCGGGGCCGCAATGAGCAGTTCTTC,TRBJ2-1,18,TRBD2,NA,TRBV4-1
CASVELAGKNIQYF,TGTGCCAGCGTAGAACTAGCGGGGAAAAACATTCAGTACTTC,TRBJ2-4,14,TRBD2,NA,TRBV6-5
CASIRRSGANVLTF,TGTGCCAGCATAAGGAGGTCTGGGGCCAACGTCCTGACTTTC,TRBJ2-6,14,NA,NA,TRBV6-5
CASSFQGTGELFF,TGTGCCAGCAGCTTCCAGGGGACCGGGGAGCTGTTTTTT,TRBJ2-2,13,NA,NA,TRBV7-2
CASSYSTTSDTEAFF,TGTGCCAGCTCATATTCCACCACGTCGGACACTGAAGCTTTCTTT,TRBJ1-1,15,NA,NA,TRBV6-5
CASSVPGGGDGETQYF,TGTGCCAGTAGTGTTCCGGGGGGCGGGGATGGAGAGACCCAGTACTTC,TRBJ2-5,16,NA,once,TRBV19
CASSLRGSSNQPQHF,TGTGCCAGCAGCTTAAGGGGCTCGAGCAATCAGCCCCAGCATTTT,TRBJ1-5,15,NA,NA,TRBV7-2
CASSQGPASGELFF,TGTGCCAGCAGCCAGGGCCCCGCGTCGGGGGAGCTGTTTTTT,TRBJ2-2,14,NA,NA,TRBV3-1/TRBV3-2
CASSLVAGGATGELFF,TGTGCCAGCAGCTTGGTGGCGGGGGGCGCCACCGGGGAGCTGTTTTTT,TRBJ2-2,16,TRBD2,NA,TRBV7-3
CASSLTAAGDGYTF,TGTGCCAGCAGCTTAACGGCGGCAGGGGATGGCTACACCTTC,TRBJ1-2,14,NA,NA,TRBV7-3
CASSYREGTEAFF,TGTGCCAGCAGTTACAGGGAGGGCACTGAAGCTTTCTTT,TRBJ1-1,13,NA,few,TRBV27
CASSLDSHNSPLHF,TGTGCCAGCAGCCTGGACAGCCATAATTCACCCCTCCACTTT,TRBJ1-6,14,NA,NA,TRBV11-3
CASTDRGRDTGELFF,TGTGCCAGTACCGATAGGGGCAGGGACACCGGGGAGCTGTTTTTT,TRBJ2-2,15,NA,NA,TRBV9
CASSRDIIYGYTF,TGTGCCAGCAGTCGGGACATTATCTATGGCTACACCTTC,TRBJ1-2,13,NA,NA,TRBV7-2
CSAHPGEGYTF,TGCAGTGCCCATCCGGGGGAGGGCTACACCTTC,TRBJ1-2,11,NA,NA,TRBV20-1
CASSTTGSGANVLTF,TGTGCCAGCAGTACCACAGGGTCAGGGGCCAACGTCCTGACTTTC,TRBJ2-6,15,NA,NA,TRBV27
CAIGDRNAGTEAFF,TGTGCCATCGGGGACAGAAACGCGGGCACTGAAGCTTTCTTT,TRBJ1-1,14,TRBD1,NA,TRBV10-3
CASSLFDRTNSPLHF,TGTGCCAGCAGCTTGTTCGACAGGACAAATTCACCCCTCCACTTT,TRBJ1-6,15,NA,NA,TRBV5-6
CASSRTGGSNQPQHF,TGTGCCAGCAGTCGCACCGGGGGGAGCAATCAGCCCCAGCATTTT,TRBJ1-5,15,NA,NA,TRBV28
CASSSGHLTNEKLFF,TGTGCCAGCAGCTCCGGACACCTAACTAATGAAAAACTGTTTTTT,TRBJ1-4,15,NA,NA,TRBV11-2
CASSVGPSENTIYF,TGTGCCAGCAGCGTTGGCCCATCTGAAAACACCATATATTTT,TRBJ1-3,14,NA,NA,TRBV9
CASSPRAGGRLEHNEQFF,TGTGCCAGCTCACCAAGAGCGGGGGGACGTTTAGAGCACAATGAGCAGTTCTTC,TRBJ2-1,18,TRBD2,NA,TRBV18
CASSPSGSQPQHF,TGCGCCAGCAGCCCGTCGGGAAGTCAGCCCCAGCATTTT,TRBJ1-5,13,NA,NA,TRBV5-1
CASRTGSSYNSPLHF,TGTGCCAGCAGGACAGGAAGCTCCTATAATTCACCCCTCCACTTT,TRBJ1-6,15,NA,NA,TRBV7-2
CVVGAQNQPQHF,TGTGTAGTGGGGGCACAAAATCAGCCCCAGCATTTT,TRBJ1-5,12,NA,NA,TRBV28
CASSSRGLSNQPQHF,TGTGCCAGCAGTTCTAGGGGGCTGAGCAATCAGCCCCAGCATTTT,TRBJ1-5,15,TRBD1,NA,TRBV28
CASSETRTGSQHF,TGTGCCAGCAGCGAAACCCGCACCGGGTCCCAGCATTTT,TRBJ1-5,13,NA,few,TRBV5-4
CASSPLGTGPTLAGYTF,TGCGCCAGCAGCCCTCTCGGGACAGGGCCAACTCTGGCTGGCTACACCTTC,TRBJ1-2,17,TRBD1,NA,TRBV5-1
CASTKQGAPALEQFF,TGTGCCAGCACCAAACAGGGGGCGCCGGCCCTTGAGCAGTTCTTC,TRBJ2-1,15,TRBD1,NA,TRBV6-5
CASSLSSGYGTEAFF,TGCGCCAGCAGCTTGAGTTCAGGCTACGGCACTGAAGCTTTCTTT,TRBJ1-1,15,NA,NA,TRBV5-1
CASSYGQGAGEQYF,TGTGCCAGCAGTTACGGTCAGGGGGCTGGCGAGCAGTACTTC,TRBJ2-7,14,TRBD1,NA,TRBV6-5
CASSLDGTGELFF,TGTGCCAGCAGCTTAGACGGGACCGGGGAGCTGTTTTTT,TRBJ2-2,13,NA,NA,TRBV7-9
CSVEDRWSTNYGYTF,TGCAGCGTTGAAGATCGATGGAGCACTAACTATGGCTACACCTTC,TRBJ1-2,15,NA,NA,TRBV29-1
CASTPPGDAATQYF,TGTGCCAGCACCCCCCCCGGGGATGCTGCGACCCAGTACTTC,TRBJ2-5,14,NA,NA,TRBV6-5
CASSPSWGGTDTQYF,TGTGCCAGCAGCCCCTCGTGGGGGGGCACAGATACGCAGTATTTT,TRBJ2-3,15,NA,NA,TRBV6-5
CASSLPHGEQPQHF,TGTGCCAGCAGTTTGCCCCACGGGGAACAGCCCCAGCATTTT,TRBJ1-5,14,NA,NA,TRBV28
CASREGQLSNQPQHF,TGTGCCAGCAGGGAGGGACAGCTAAGCAATCAGCCCCAGCATTTT,TRBJ1-5,15,TRBD1,NA,TRBV6-5
CASSLAGQVTDTQYF,TGTGCCAGCAGCTTAGCGGGACAGGTCACAGATACGCAGTATTTT,TRBJ2-3,15,TRBD1,NA,TRBV7-2
CSASDRGGSDTQYF,TGCAGTGCTAGTGATCGGGGGGGTTCAGATACGCAGTATTTT,TRBJ2-3,14,TRBD2,NA,TRBV20-1
CASSWGGDVYGYTF,TGTGCCAGCAGCTGGGGCGGGGACGTGTATGGCTACACCTTC,TRBJ1-2,14,NA,NA,TRBV11-1
CASSVAASGQETQYF,TGTGCCAGCAGCGTAGCGGCTAGCGGACAAGAGACCCAGTACTTC,TRBJ2-5,15,TRBD2,NA,TRBV9
CASTEAGGTLSYNEQFF,TGTGCCAGCACCGAGGCGGGGGGAACGTTATCCTACAATGAGCAGTTCTTC,TRBJ2-1,17,TRBD2,NA,TRBV28
CASSHSGGSTGELFF,TGTGCCAGCAGTCACTCGGGGGGAAGTACCGGGGAGCTGTTTTTT,TRBJ2-2,15,TRBD2,NA,TRBV6-2/TRBV6-3
CASSAGTGTGGEQFF,TGTGCCAGCAGCGCCGGGACAGGGACCGGTGGTGAGCAGTTCTTC,TRBJ2-1,15,TRBD1,NA,TRBV11-3